This T cell receptor (beta chain) derives from a study of molecular identifiers for immune sequencing clone quantification. Study outcomes and limitations: Clones that had above 20 RNA copies took up over 98% of effector molecules but under 1% in naive cells.

Libraries for naive CD8 T cells, which were made from approximately 22,000 to 940,000 sorted cells, drew on 10%, 30% or 50% of the RNA. Using a CD8+CD4-CCR7+CD45RA+ phenotype, naive CD8 T cells were sorted. The bulk TCR libraries were made with methods described before and with listed TCR primers. TCRdb re-called the PCR reads with MiXCR, one entry per CDR3 protein. The data contain 600,000 to 650,000 distinct CDR3 sequences, just under 20% of them singletons. CDR1 and CDR2 (germline): DFQATT, SNEGSKA (reference sequence). The ends lost 0 bases at V and 1 base at J; junction bases unmatched: 8. The CDR3 contains 16 residues. In the case of this clonotype: Its antigen is undetermined.

The V and J genes are TRBV20-1 and TRBJ2-7; 8 bases agree with TRBD1. Sequencing input: naive CD8+ T cells from blood, with Jurkat cell RNA spiked in. The subset was: FACS-sorted CD8+CD4-CCR7+CD45RA+ naive T cells. This TCR came from a human donor in good health. Some libraries in this study had Jurkat cell RNA spiked in. The CDR3 region is CSARDRRQGPSYEQYF. In DNA, the CDR3 is TGCAGTGCTAGAGATCGCCGACAGGGGCCGTCCTACGAGCAGTACTTC.